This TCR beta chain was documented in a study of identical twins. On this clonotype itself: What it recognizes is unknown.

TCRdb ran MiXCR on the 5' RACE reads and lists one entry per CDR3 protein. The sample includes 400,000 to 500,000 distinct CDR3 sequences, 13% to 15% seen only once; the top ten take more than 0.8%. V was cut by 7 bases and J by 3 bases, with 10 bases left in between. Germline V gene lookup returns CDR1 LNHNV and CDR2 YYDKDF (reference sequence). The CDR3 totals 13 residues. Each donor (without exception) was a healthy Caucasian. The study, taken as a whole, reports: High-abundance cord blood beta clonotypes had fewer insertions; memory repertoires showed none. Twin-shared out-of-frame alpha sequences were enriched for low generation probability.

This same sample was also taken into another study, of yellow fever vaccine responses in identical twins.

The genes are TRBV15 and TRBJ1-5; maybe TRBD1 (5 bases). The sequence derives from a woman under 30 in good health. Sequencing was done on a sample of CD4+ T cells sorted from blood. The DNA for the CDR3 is TGTGCCACCACCCCGGGGCCCAATCAGCCCCAGCATTTT. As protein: CATTPGPNQPQHF.